This entry is about one T cell receptor beta chain. This clone was detected only a few times. Its recognized antigen is unknown. No base-level quality is on record; no much larger clone is a single base apart. The sample originates from a study of blood T cell repertoires in COVID-19 (dated by TCRdb to 2020 to 2021). Concerning the study at large: Collaborator samples came from the United States, Italy and Spain and covered acute and convalescent phases of COVID-19. The material from the prospective study consisted of cDNA or gDNA derived from T cells, B-cell-depleted T cells, or PBMCs. The dataset comprised deeply sampled blood TCRbeta repertoires from subjects exposed to, actively infected with, or recovered from COVID-19. The repertoires were released in a freely available public database intended as a resource for research on the immune response to SARS-CoV-2. Samples came from the ongoing ImmuneRACE study (first 160 participants) plus 1,254 subjects from 6 global collaborators. Nearly every sample came with metadata listing a de-identified subject ID, COVID-19 status, age in years and sex. Where HLA class I and class II types were available, the types were taken from metadata supplied by the sample provider, not from assay-based typing.

The CDR3, cysteine through phenylalanine, is 15 amino acids long. The sequence is cut down to CDR3 DNA, 45 bases in frame from base 1. Whole blood was collected in K2EDTA tubes by collaborating institutions according to the institutions' own protocols. Collaborator samples were shipped for TCRbeta analysis as frozen whole blood, isolated PBMCs, or DNA extracted from either sample type. TCRbeta CDR3 regions were amplified from genomic DNA using the immunoSEQ Assay, a bias-controlled multiplex PCR. Under the source paper's analysis protocol: Nucleated cell counts per sample were estimated from amplification of reference gene primers within the assay. To quantify the absolute abundance of each unique TCRbeta CDR3 rearrangement, sequence reads were collapsed and filtered. For each sample, productive Simpson clonality was calculated by taking the square root of Simpson's diversity index across productive rearrangements. Not all clones reach the TCRdb copy of this immuneACCESS table, which keeps in-frame sequences only. Checked studies attribute under half of the gap to unresolved V genes and leave the rest unexplained. V, J and clone size derive from that table, while D and trimming were established from the DNA sequence. The sample includes 140,000 to 150,000 clones, with 70% to 90% observed a single time. In total, the top ten clones hold 10% to 15% of the sample.

The full study reports these points: The quantity of clinical and demographic metadata differed by source and by participant and was supplied without curation.

Recombination joined TRBV21-1 with TRBJ2-1; TRBD2, the table's D call, lacks a check against the DNA. TRBV21-1 is a listed pseudogene. This TCR came from a man aged 60 to 69 with active or convalescent COVID-19. Sequencing was carried out using peripheral blood. The CDR3 region reads CAKRREGNPWNEQFF. The DNA sequence is as follows: TGTGCCAAGAGGCGGGAGGGCAACCCCTGGAATGAGCAGTTCTTC.